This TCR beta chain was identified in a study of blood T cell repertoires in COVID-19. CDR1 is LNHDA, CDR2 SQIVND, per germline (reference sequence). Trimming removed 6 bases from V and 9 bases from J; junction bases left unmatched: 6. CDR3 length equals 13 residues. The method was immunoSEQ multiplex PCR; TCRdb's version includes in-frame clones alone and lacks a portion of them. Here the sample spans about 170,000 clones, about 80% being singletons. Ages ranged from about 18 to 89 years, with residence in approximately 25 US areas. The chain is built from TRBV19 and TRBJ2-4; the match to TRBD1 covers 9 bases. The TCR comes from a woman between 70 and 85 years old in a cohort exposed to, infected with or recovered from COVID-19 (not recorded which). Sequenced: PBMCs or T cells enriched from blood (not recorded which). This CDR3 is CASSPGQGIIQYF. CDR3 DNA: TGTGCCAGTAGCCCGGGACAGGGAATCATTCAGTACTTC.